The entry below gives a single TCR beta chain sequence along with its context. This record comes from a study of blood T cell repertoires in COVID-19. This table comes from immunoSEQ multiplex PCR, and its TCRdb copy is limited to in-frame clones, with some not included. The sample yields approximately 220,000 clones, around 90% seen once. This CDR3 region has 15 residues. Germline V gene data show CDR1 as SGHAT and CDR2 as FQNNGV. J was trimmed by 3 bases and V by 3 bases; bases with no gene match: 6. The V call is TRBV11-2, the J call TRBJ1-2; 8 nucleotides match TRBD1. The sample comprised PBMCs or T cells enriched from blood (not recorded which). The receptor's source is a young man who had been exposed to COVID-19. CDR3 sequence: CASSLLAGGDYGYTF. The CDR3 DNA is TGTGCCAGCAGCTTGTTGGCAGGGGGCGACTATGGCTACACCTTC.